There are a few counts of the clone carrying this T cell receptor beta chain. What it recognizes is unknown. The data stem from a study of T cell repertoires in cytomegalovirus infection. MiXCR, applied by TCRdb to the reads, yields one record per CDR3 protein. The data show some 920,000 distinct CDR3 sequences, around 32% seen once. Trimming left V 0 bases short and J 4 bases short, with 6 bases between. The germline V gene encodes CDR1 LGHDT and CDR2 YNNKEL (reference sequence). The CDR3 totals 14 residues. This clonotype was obtained from a human donor in good health (CMV status not recorded). Some clones in this sample may be carry-over from other donors' samples. Sequenced here: cultured CD8+ T cells from PBMCs, sampled from culture after CMV antigen stimulation. The rearrangement joins TRBV3-1 to TRBJ2-2; no firm D call. The CDR3 protein is CASSQEHVTGELFF. CDR3 nucleotide sequence: TGTGCCAGCAGCCAAGAACATGTCACCGGGGAGCTGTTTTTT.